This T cell receptor beta chain was captured by sequencing in a study of cytomegalovirus exposure and HLA in healthy donors. Findings of the study overall: Association of roughly 17,000 TCR beta sequences with HLA alleles was found at 0.05 false discovery rate in a later analysis.

As regards this clone: Its antigen is unknown.

This PCR relied on a set of 60 Vbeta primers and 13 Jbeta primers. This table comes from immunoSEQ multiplex PCR, and its TCRdb copy is limited to in-frame clones, with some not included. The table includes roughly 80,000 clones, less than 85% detected once. The CDR3 sequence is 14 residues long. Trimming removed 1 base at V and 7 bases at J, with 14 bases between. Germline V gene lookup returns CDR1 SGHNT and CDR2 YYREEE (reference sequence). This receptor was obtained from a woman in her fifties or sixties in good health and CMV-seronegative. The chain combines TRBV5-4 with TRBJ1-2; tentative D call: TRBD1 (6 bases). Sequencing was performed on PBMCs. The CDR3 reads CASSLSKTGSGYTF. The CDR3, as DNA: TGTGCCAGCAGCTTGTCAAAAACAGGGAGTGGCTACACCTTC.